These T cell receptor beta chains were read from a single sample in a study of T cell repertoires in cytomegalovirus infection. TCRdb re-derived calls from the reads in MiXCR, one entry per CDR3 protein. Of roughly 920,000 distinct CDR3 sequences detected, roughly a third appear once; the ten largest clones hold 13%. For these receptors, no antigen is known. The material sequenced was cultured CD8+ T cells from PBMCs, taken from culture after CMV antigen stimulation. The source is a human donor in good health (CMV status not recorded). Some clones in this sample may be carry-over from other donors' samples. Both conserved end residues are part of each CDR3. Each record gives: clone size, D gene, V gene, J gene, CDR3 DNA, CDR3 protein. A D gene is named only where the DNA matches it firmly. Expanded clones are given a class, and other clones once, few, many or no size at all.

size: few
D: .
V: TRBV5-1
J: TRBJ1-1
DNA: TGCGCCAGCAGCTTGGCCATGGGCAACACTGAAGCTTTCTTT
CDR3: CASSLAMGNTEAFF

size: .
D: .
V: TRBV27
J: TRBJ1-6
DNA: TGTGCCAGCAGTTTTGGGAAAGGGGATAATTCACCCCTCCACTTT
CDR3: CASSFGKGDNSPLHF

size: .
D: TRBD2
V: TRBV3-1
J: TRBJ2-5
DNA: TGTGCCAGCAGCCAAGCCGGGAGGGGGGAAGAGACCCAGTACTTC
CDR3: CASSQAGRGEETQYF

size: .
D: TRBD2
V: TRBV4-2
J: TRBJ2-1
DNA: TGTGCCAGCAGCCAAGTCTTTGGGAGGGATGAGCAGTTCTTC
CDR3: CASSQVFGRDEQFF

size: few
D: TRBD1
V: TRBV29-1
J: TRBJ2-1
DNA: TGCAGCGGACAGGGGAGGCACAATGAGCAGTTCTTC
CDR3: CSGQGRHNEQFF

size: .
D: TRBD1
V: TRBV24-1
J: TRBJ2-1
DNA: TGTGCCACCAGTGATTTGTCAGGGGGCCAGGGGAATGAGCAGTTCTTC
CDR3: CATSDLSGGQGNEQFF

size: few
D: .
V: TRBV7-8
J: TRBJ2-5
DNA: TGTGCCAGCAGCTCCAGAAACGGTCAGCAAGAGACCCAGTACTTC
CDR3: CASSSRNGQQETQYF

size: few
D: TRBD1
V: TRBV24-1
J: TRBJ2-1
DNA: TGTGCCACCAGTGATCGGGACAGGGACGTGTATGAGCAGTTCTTC
CDR3: CATSDRDRDVYEQFF

size: .
D: .
V: TRBV10-3
J: TRBJ2-7
DNA: TGTGCCATCAGTGAGTCCGACGGGAAAACCTACGAGCAGTACTTC
CDR3: CAISESDGKTYEQYF

size: many
D: .
V: TRBV19
J: TRBJ2-1
DNA: TGTGCCAGCAGCACAAGCTCCTACAATGAGCAGTTCTTC
CDR3: CASSTSSYNEQFF

size: .
D: .
V: TRBV7-9
J: TRBJ2-1
DNA: TGTGCCAGCAGCCCACCGTCGGGTGACAGGTACAATGAGCAGTTCTTC
CDR3: CASSPPSGDRYNEQFF

size: .
D: .
V: TRBV6-1
J: TRBJ2-2
DNA: TGTGCCAGCAGTGAGGTGGGGTATACCGGGGAGCTGTTTTTT
CDR3: CASSEVGYTGELFF

size: few
D: .
V: TRBV6-5
J: TRBJ2-2
DNA: TGTGCCAGCAGTTTCACCGCGGGGTCCGGGGAGCTGTTTTTT
CDR3: CASSFTAGSGELFF

size: .
D: TRBD2
V: TRBV6-5
J: TRBJ2-2
DNA: TGTGCCAGCAGCTTAAGCGGGGGGCCGGGCACCGGGGAGCTGTTTTTT
CDR3: CASSLSGGPGTGELFF

size: .
D: TRBD2
V: TRBV7-6
J: TRBJ2-3
DNA: TGTGCCAGCAGCTCGGCTGCTAGCGGGGACACAGATACGCAGTATTTT
CDR3: CASSSAASGDTDTQYF

size: .
D: .
V: TRBV29-1
J: TRBJ2-1
DNA: TGCAGCGTTGGGGGGCCCCTCTCCTACAATGAGCAGTTCTTC
CDR3: CSVGGPLSYNEQFF

size: .
D: .
V: TRBV15
J: TRBJ2-6
DNA: TGTGCCACCAGCTCCCGGTGGTCCCGTGAGGGTTCGTCTGGGGCCAACGTCCTGACTTTC
CDR3: CATSSRWSREGSSGANVLTF

size: few
D: .
V: TRBV27
J: TRBJ2-7
DNA: TGTGCCAGCAGTTTTCCAGGGAGCGAGCAGTACTTC
CDR3: CASSFPGSEQYF

size: .
D: TRBD1
V: TRBV5-5
J: TRBJ1-6
DNA: TGTGCCAGCAGCTGGAACAGGGGAACGAGCTCCTATAATTCACCCCTCCACTTT
CDR3: CASSWNRGTSSYNSPLHF

size: many
D: TRBD1
V: TRBV7-6
J: TRBJ2-2
DNA: TGTGCCAGCAGCCAAGGGCCGACAGGGGGCCCCGCGAACACCGGGGAGCTGTTTTTT
CDR3: CASSQGPTGGPANTGELFF

size: .
D: .
V: TRBV28
J: TRBJ1-1
DNA: TGTGCCAGCAGCCCGCTGACGGGACACCCGACCGACACTGAAGCTTTCTTT
CDR3: CASSPLTGHPTDTEAFF

size: few
D: TRBD1
V: TRBV3-1
J: TRBJ2-7
DNA: TGTGCCAGCAGCGCCGCCGGGACAGGGGACGAGCAGTACTTC
CDR3: CASSAAGTGDEQYF

size: .
D: .
V: TRBV27
J: TRBJ1-2
DNA: TGTGCCAGCAGTTCTACGGGGGCAGGCTACACCTTC
CDR3: CASSSTGAGYTF

size: many
D: .
V: TRBV7-2
J: TRBJ2-2
DNA: TGTGCCAGCAGCTTGCGGACAGCGAACACCGGGGAGCTGTTTTTT
CDR3: CASSLRTANTGELFF

size: .
D: TRBD2
V: TRBV27
J: TRBJ2-5
DNA: TGTGCCAGCAGTTTATCGATAGCGGGGGGCACCGGGACCCAGTACTTC
CDR3: CASSLSIAGGTGTQYF

size: .
D: .
V: TRBV14
J: TRBJ2-3
DNA: TGTGCCAGCAGCCGACCGGGGGACACAGATACGCAGTATTTT
CDR3: CASSRPGDTDTQYF

size: few
D: .
V: TRBV7-9
J: TRBJ1-4
DNA: TGTGCCAGCAGCTTAGAGCGGGGCGAAAAACTGTTTTTT
CDR3: CASSLERGEKLFF

size: .
D: .
V: TRBV12-5
J: TRBJ2-3
DNA: TGTGCTAGTGGTTTTGAGCCAGGCATCTCCACAGATACGCAGTATTTT
CDR3: CASGFEPGISTDTQYF

size: .
D: .
V: TRBV19
J: TRBJ1-1
DNA: TGTGCCAGTAGTTGGCAGGGGTTTACTGAAGCTTTCTTT
CDR3: CASSWQGFTEAFF

size: .
D: .
V: TRBV7-6
J: TRBJ1-2
DNA: TGTGCCAGCAGCGGCGGGGCGGAGTATGGCTACACCTTC
CDR3: CASSGGAEYGYTF

size: .
D: TRBD1
V: TRBV27
J: TRBJ2-7
DNA: TGTGCCAGCGGTGACAGGGTCAACTACTACGAGCAGTACTTC
CDR3: CASGDRVNYYEQYF

size: .
D: .
V: TRBV12-3/TRBV12-4
J: TRBJ1-3
DNA: TGTGCCAGCAGTTTACCGGCTTCTGGAAACACCATATATTTT
CDR3: CASSLPASGNTIYF

size: few
D: .
V: TRBV7-6
J: TRBJ2-2
DNA: TGTGCCAGCAGCTTAGTATGGGGAGGCAGCGACTCCCCGAACACCGGGGAGCTGTTTTTT
CDR3: CASSLVWGGSDSPNTGELFF

size: once
D: .
V: TRBV19
J: TRBJ1-6
DNA: TGTGCCAGTAGCAGGGCCGATAATTCACCCCTCCACTTT
CDR3: CASSRADNSPLHF

size: few
D: TRBD2
V: TRBV2
J: TRBJ2-5
DNA: TGTGCCAGCAGCGCACCTAGGGACTACCGACGCCGGGAGACCCAGTACTTC
CDR3: CASSAPRDYRRRETQYF

size: many
D: .
V: TRBV7-8
J: TRBJ2-1
DNA: TGTGCCAGCAGCTTAGGTTTAGGGGGGTCCTACAATGAGCAGTTCTTC
CDR3: CASSLGLGGSYNEQFF

size: .
D: .
V: TRBV6-2/TRBV6-3
J: TRBJ2-1
DNA: TGTGCCAGCAGTTATAAGCACAATGAGCAGTTCTTC
CDR3: CASSYKHNEQFF

size: .
D: .
V: TRBV20-1
J: TRBJ2-7
DNA: TGCAGTGCTACGTGGACAGATTCCTACGAGCAGTACTTC
CDR3: CSATWTDSYEQYF

size: few
D: .
V: TRBV19
J: TRBJ1-1
DNA: TGTGCCGCTACGACAGGGAACACTGAAGCTTTCTTT
CDR3: CAATTGNTEAFF

size: few
D: .
V: TRBV7-9
J: TRBJ2-1
DNA: TGTGCCAGCCCCTCGCCCTGGGCGGCGTTCTTC
CDR3: CASPSPWAAFF

size: .
D: .
V: TRBV27
J: TRBJ1-6
DNA: TGTGCCAGCAGTTTTACAAGCCCGGCGGGTTCACCCCTCCACTTT
CDR3: CASSFTSPAGSPLHF

size: few
D: TRBD2
V: TRBV4-2
J: TRBJ2-3
DNA: TGTGCCAGCAGCCAAGAAAGCGGGGGCACAGATACGCAGTATTTT
CDR3: CASSQESGGTDTQYF

size: .
D: TRBD1
V: TRBV4-1
J: TRBJ1-2
DNA: TGCGCCAGCAGCCAAGAATACGGGACAGGGTATGGCTACACCTTC
CDR3: CASSQEYGTGYGYTF

size: few
D: .
V: TRBV10-1
J: TRBJ2-1
DNA: TGCGCCAGCAGTGAGCTTGGACAGAAGTATGGGCAGTTCTTC
CDR3: CASSELGQKYGQFF

size: many
D: TRBD1
V: TRBV7-2
J: TRBJ1-1
DNA: TGTGCCAATACAGGGGACCTCACTGAAGCTTTCTTT
CDR3: CANTGDLTEAFF

size: .
D: TRBD2
V: TRBV19
J: TRBJ2-3
DNA: TGTGCCAGTAGTATAGGTTCGACTAGCGGGGGAAGCACAGATACGCAGTATTTT
CDR3: CASSIGSTSGGSTDTQYF

size: .
D: .
V: TRBV5-5
J: TRBJ2-7
DNA: TGTGCCAGCGGCAGAGAGGAGCAGTACTTC
CDR3: CASGREEQYF

size: .
D: .
V: TRBV11-1
J: TRBJ2-7
DNA: TGTGCCAGCAGCCCAAGGAGGGGCGGGGGCCTCTACGAGCAGTACTTC
CDR3: CASSPRRGGGLYEQYF

size: .
D: TRBD1
V: TRBV6-1
J: TRBJ1-2
DNA: TGTGCCAGCGGTTCCTGGACAGGGGCCCACTATGGCTACACCTTC
CDR3: CASGSWTGAHYGYTF

size: .
D: TRBD2
V: TRBV6-2/TRBV6-3
J: TRBJ2-1
DNA: TGTGCCAGCACGCCCCGGAGGGGGACTAGCGGGGGGCCATACTACAATGAGCAGTTCTTC
CDR3: CASTPRRGTSGGPYYNEQFF

size: .
D: .
V: TRBV20-1
J: TRBJ1-3
DNA: TGCAGTGCTAGAGCCCCGTATAGCAGCTCTGGAAACACCATATATTTC
CDR3: CSARAPYSSSGNTIYF

size: .
D: .
V: TRBV19
J: TRBJ1-1
DNA: TGTGCCAGTAATCAGGGGAACACTGAAGCTTTCTTT
CDR3: CASNQGNTEAFF

size: .
D: .
V: TRBV12-5
J: TRBJ1-2
DNA: TGTGCTAGTGGATCGGACGGCGCCTATGGCTACACCTTC
CDR3: CASGSDGAYGYTF

size: .
D: .
V: TRBV28
J: TRBJ2-3
DNA: TGTGCCAGCAGTTTATGGGGAGGTGATACGCAGTATTTT
CDR3: CASSLWGGDTQYF

size: .
D: TRBD1
V: TRBV5-6
J: TRBJ1-6
DNA: TGTGCCAGCAGCTCGGGACAGGGTACTGCGAGGCCCCTCCACTTT
CDR3: CASSSGQGTARPLHF

size: .
D: .
V: TRBV12-3/TRBV12-4
J: TRBJ2-6
DNA: TGTGCCAGCAGTTTAGAAGACATAAGTGTCTGGGGGGCCAACGTCCTGACTTTC
CDR3: CASSLEDISVWGANVLTF

size: many
D: .
V: TRBV6-2/TRBV6-3
J: TRBJ1-1
DNA: TGTGCCAGCCGTGCCTCCTTGAACACTGAAGCTTTCTTT
CDR3: CASRASLNTEAFF

size: .
D: TRBD1
V: TRBV6-8
J: TRBJ1-2
DNA: TGTGCCAGCAGTCTTGGGACAGGTGATTATTATGGCTACACCTTC
CDR3: CASSLGTGDYYGYTF